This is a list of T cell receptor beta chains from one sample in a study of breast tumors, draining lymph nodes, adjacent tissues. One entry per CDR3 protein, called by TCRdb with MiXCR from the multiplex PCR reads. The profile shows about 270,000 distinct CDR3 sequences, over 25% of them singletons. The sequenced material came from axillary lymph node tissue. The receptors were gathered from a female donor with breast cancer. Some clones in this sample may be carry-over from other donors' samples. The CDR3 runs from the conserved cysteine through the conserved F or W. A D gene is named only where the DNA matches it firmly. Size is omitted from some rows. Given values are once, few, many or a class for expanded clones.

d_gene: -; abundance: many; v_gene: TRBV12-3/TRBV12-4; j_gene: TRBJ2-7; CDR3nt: TGTGCCAGCAGCTTAGTTGGGGGGTACGAGCAGTACTTC; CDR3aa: CASSLVGGYEQYF
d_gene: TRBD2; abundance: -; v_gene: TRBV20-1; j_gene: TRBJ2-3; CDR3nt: TGCAGTGCGAAGAGACTAGCGGGAGGAACCACAGATACGCAGTATTTT; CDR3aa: CSAKRLAGGTTDTQYF
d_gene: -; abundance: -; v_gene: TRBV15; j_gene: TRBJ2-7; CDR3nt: TGTGCCACCAGCAGCGTTGAAGTTGGCAGCTACGAGCAGTACTTC; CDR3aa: CATSSVEVGSYEQYF
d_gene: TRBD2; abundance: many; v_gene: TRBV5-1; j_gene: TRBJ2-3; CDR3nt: TGCGCCAGCAGCCGGGAAGGGACTAGCGGCACAGATACGCAGTATTTT; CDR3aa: CASSREGTSGTDTQYF
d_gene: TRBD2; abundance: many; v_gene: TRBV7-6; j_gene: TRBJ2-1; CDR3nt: TGTGCCAGCAGCTCGGGACTGATTGCGGGAGGGGGGAATGAGCAGTTCTTC; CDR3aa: CASSSGLIAGGGNEQFF
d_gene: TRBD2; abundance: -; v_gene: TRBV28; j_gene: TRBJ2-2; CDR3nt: TGTGCCAGCAGTTCAATAGCTAGCGGAGTTAATACCGGGGAGCTGTTTTTT; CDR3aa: CASSSIASGVNTGELFF
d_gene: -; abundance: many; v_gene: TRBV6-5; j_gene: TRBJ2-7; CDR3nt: TGTGCCAGCAGTTACGGCGGAAGGTACGAGCAGTACTTC; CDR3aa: CASSYGGRYEQYF
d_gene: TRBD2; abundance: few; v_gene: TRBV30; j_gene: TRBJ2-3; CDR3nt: TGTGCCTGGAGTGGGTCGGGGAGGGAACCAGATACGCAGTATTTT; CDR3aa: CAWSGSGREPDTQYF
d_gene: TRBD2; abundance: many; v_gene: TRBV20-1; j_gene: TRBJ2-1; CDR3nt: TGCAGTGCTAGTTGTGGACTAGCGGGAGGACCAATCTCCTACAATGAGCAGTTCTTC; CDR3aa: CSASCGLAGGPISYNEQFF
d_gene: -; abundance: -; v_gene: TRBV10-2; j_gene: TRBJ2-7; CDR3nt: TGTGCCAGCAGCCAAGATGCCACAGGTTTAGACGAGCAGTGCTTC; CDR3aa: CASSQDATGLDEQCF
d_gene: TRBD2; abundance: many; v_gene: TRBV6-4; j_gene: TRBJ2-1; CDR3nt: TGTGCCAGCAGAGGGACTAGCGGCAATGAGCAGTTCTTC; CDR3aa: CASRGTSGNEQFF